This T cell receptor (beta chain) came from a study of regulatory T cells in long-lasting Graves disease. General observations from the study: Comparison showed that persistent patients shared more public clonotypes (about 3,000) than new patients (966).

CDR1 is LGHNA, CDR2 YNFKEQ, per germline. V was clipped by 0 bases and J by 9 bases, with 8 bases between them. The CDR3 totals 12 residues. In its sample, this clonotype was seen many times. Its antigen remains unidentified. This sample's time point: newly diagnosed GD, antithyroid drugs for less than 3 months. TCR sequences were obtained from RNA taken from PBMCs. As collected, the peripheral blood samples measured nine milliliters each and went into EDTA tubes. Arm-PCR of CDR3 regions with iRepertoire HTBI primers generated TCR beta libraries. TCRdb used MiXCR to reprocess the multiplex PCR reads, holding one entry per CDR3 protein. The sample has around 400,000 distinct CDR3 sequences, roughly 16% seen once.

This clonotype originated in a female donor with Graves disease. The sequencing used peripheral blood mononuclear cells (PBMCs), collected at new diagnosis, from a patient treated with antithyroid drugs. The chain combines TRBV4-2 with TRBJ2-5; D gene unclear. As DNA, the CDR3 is TGTGCCAGCAGCCAAGATCGGAACCCCCAGTACTTC. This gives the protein CASSQDRNPQYF.